This entry lists 8 T cell receptor beta chains sequenced from one sample in a study of T cell clonotyping in hematopoietic cell transplantation (dated by TCRdb to the early 2020s). The library was built by means of the immunoSEQ multiplex PCR assay. TCRdb obtained this table from immuneACCESS and retained in-frame rearrangements with V and J assigned. These tables miss some clones; where compared with another copy, unresolved V genes account for less than half of the shortfall, and the remainder is unexplained. In all, the sample holds approximately 26,000 clones, and roughly 82% of those were seen once. About 24% of the sample belongs to the ten largest clones. Per the publication, the time point label means: recipient sample about 28 days before transplant, after cytoreduction. The source material was peripheral blood mononuclear cells, sampled before stem cell transplant. These receptors were obtained from a woman between 55 and 75 years old with acute myeloid leukemia. Some clones in this sample may be carry-over from other donors' samples.

The count of this clone is one. This chain links TRBV25-1 with TRBJ2-1; D is tentatively TRBD1 or TRBD2 (5 bases each). The V and J ends lost 7 bases and 5 bases respectively, with 18 bases between them. Germline loops: CDR1 MGHDK, CDR2 SYGVNS. The CDR3 consists of 15 residues. CDR3 protein: CASTNLGDKNNEQFF. As DNA, the CDR3 is TGTGCCAGCACTAATTTGGGGGATAAAAACAATGAGCAGTTCTTC. The full variable domain, its missing parts supplied by reference TRBV25-1 and TRBJ2-1, is EADIYQTPRYLVIGTGKKITLECSQTMGHDKMYWYQQDPGMELHLIHYSYGVNSTEKGDLSSESTVSRIRTEHFPLTLESARPSHTSQYLCASTNLGDKNNEQFFGPGTRLTVL.

The rearrangement joins TRBV2 to TRBJ1-2; 9 bases are shared with TRBD1. The ends lost 2 bases at V and 4 bases at J; junction bases unmatched: 8. Germline assignment: CDR1 SNHLY and CDR2 FYNNEI. This CDR3 comprises 16 residues. Written as DNA, the CDR3 is TGTGCCAGCAGTGAACCCGGGGACAGGGTGGGCTATGGCTACACCTTC. Its translation is CASSEPGDRVGYGYTF.

V and J are TRBV7-9 and TRBJ1-1; D not certain. Deletions cut 1 base from V and 0 bases from J, with 12 bases between. Germline CDR1 is SEHNR and CDR2 is FQNEAQ (reference sequence). This CDR3 contains 16 residues. The CDR3 bases are TGTGCCAGCAGCTTAGGACCTCGGGCCATGAACACTGAAGCTTTCTTT. Translation gives CASSLGPRAMNTEAFF.

DNA for the CDR3: TGTGCCAGCAGCTTCGATACCACCACAGATACGCAGTATTTT. Its translation: CASSFDTTTDTQYF. This sequence joins TRBV7-9 and TRBJ2-3; unclear D gene. Trimming removed 3 bases at V and 2 bases at J, with 9 bases between. The CDR3 loop spans 14 amino acids. Germline assignment: CDR1 SEHNR and CDR2 FQNEAQ (reference sequence).

A single count supports this clone. V usage is TRBV4-1 and J usage is TRBJ2-5, with a tentative D call TRBD2 (6 bases). Trimming took 2 bases from V and 9 from J, leaving 10 bases between them. The CDR3 length is 12 residues. CDR1 MGHRA and CDR2 YSYEKL come from the germline V gene. This CDR3 is CASSQSGGAQYF. The CDR3 DNA sequence: TGCGCCAGCAGCCAATCAGGCGGGGCCCAGTACTTC.

This clone is a singleton in its sample. The chain has TRBV6-5 and TRBJ1-4; no clear D. This CDR3 region has 15 residues. V was cut by 5 bases and J by 3 bases, with 13 bases left in between. Germline CDR1 reads MNHEY; CDR2 reads SVGAGI. The CDR3 DNA follows: TGTGCCAGCAGTACCCAGAGGTCAGCTAATGAAAAACTGTTTTTT. Residues: CASSTQRSANEKLFF.

The sample holds a few counts of this clone. This rearrangement joins TRBV7-9 to TRBJ2-7; D is undetermined. V was trimmed by 0 bases and J by 6 bases, leaving 9 bases between them. The length of the CDR3 is 13 residues. Germline values: CDR1 SEHNR, CDR2 FQNEAQ (reference sequence). This CDR3 is CASSLAGTGEQYF. CDR3 in DNA: TGTGCCAGCAGCTTAGCCGGCACGGGCGAGCAGTACTTC.

This chain uses TRBV10-3 with TRBJ1-1; 7 bases align to TRBD1. V trimming: 7 bases; J trimming: 7 bases; junction bases outside the gene matches: 21. The CDR3 totals 17 residues. Germline values: CDR1 ENHRY, CDR2 SYGVKD. The CDR3 bases are TGTGCCATCACCCTGTCCCGGGACAGCCTCAATATGGGTGAAGCTTTCTTT. It yields the protein CAITLSRDSLNMGEAFF.